This is a list of T cell receptor beta chains from one sample in a study of T cell responses to AZD1222 COVID-19 vaccine. Repertoires were generated with immunoSEQ multiplex PCR, while TCRdb's copy carries only in-frame clones and drops some. Of about 150,000 clones listed, 91% are singletons. The sample consisted of peripheral blood, taken on day 0 of AZD1222 vaccination. All receptors come from an adult in good health. Each CDR3 is given with its conserved first and last residue. D genes are given only for firm matches. Rows give clone size only sometimes, using once, few, many, or a class for an expanded clone.

clone size: NA
J gene: TRBJ1-1
V gene: TRBV29-1
D gene: NA
CDR3 DNA: TGCAGCGATCAGACAGCTGGAACTGAAGCTTTCTTT
CDR3 protein: CSDQTAGTEAFF

clone size: NA
J gene: TRBJ2-1
V gene: TRBV7-2
D gene: TRBD2
CDR3 DNA: TGTGCCAGCAGCTTAATCCTAGCGGGCTCCTACAATGAGCAGTTCTTC
CDR3 protein: CASSLILAGSYNEQFF

clone size: NA
J gene: TRBJ1-1
V gene: TRBV6-5
D gene: TRBD1
CDR3 DNA: TGTGCCATTGATGGGACAGGAGGTGAAGCTTTCTTT
CDR3 protein: CAIDGTGGEAFF

clone size: NA
J gene: TRBJ1-2
V gene: TRBV20-1
D gene: NA
CDR3 DNA: TGCAGTGCTACCGCGGGCAATGGCTACACCTTC
CDR3 protein: CSATAGNGYTF

clone size: NA
J gene: TRBJ2-7
V gene: TRBV2
D gene: NA
CDR3 DNA: TGTGCCAGCAGTGATGGGCCTGGCGAGCAGTACTTC
CDR3 protein: CASSDGPGEQYF

clone size: NA
J gene: TRBJ2-1
V gene: TRBV4-2
D gene: NA
CDR3 DNA: TGTGCCAGCAGCTTAACTAGGGACTTCTCCTACAATGAGCAGTTCTTC
CDR3 protein: CASSLTRDFSYNEQFF

clone size: NA
J gene: TRBJ1-1
V gene: TRBV6-5
D gene: NA
CDR3 DNA: TGTGCCAGCAGTTACATTCAAACAGGGAGCACTGAAGCTTTCTTT
CDR3 protein: CASSYIQTGSTEAFF

clone size: NA
J gene: TRBJ1-2
V gene: TRBV12-3/TRBV12-4
D gene: NA
CDR3 DNA: TGTGCCAGCAGTCCCGCAGGGTCCGATGGCTACACCTTC
CDR3 protein: CASSPAGSDGYTF

clone size: NA
J gene: TRBJ2-7
V gene: TRBV7-2
D gene: TRBD2
CDR3 DNA: TGTGCCAGCAGCTTGGGACTAGCGGGAGGCCGTGTGTACTTC
CDR3 protein: CASSLGLAGGRVYF

clone size: NA
J gene: TRBJ1-2
V gene: TRBV28
D gene: TRBD1
CDR3 DNA: TGTGCCAGCAGTAGCACAGGGGGGGCTAACTATGGCTACACCTTC
CDR3 protein: CASSSTGGANYGYTF

clone size: NA
J gene: TRBJ1-2
V gene: TRBV5-1
D gene: NA
CDR3 DNA: TGCGCCAGCAGCTTGTCTACCGGCCTAGCAAGTGGCTACACCTTC
CDR3 protein: CASSLSTGLASGYTF

clone size: NA
J gene: TRBJ2-3
V gene: TRBV5-1
D gene: NA
CDR3 DNA: TGCGCCAGCAGGCCCACAGGGACACCTAGATTCACAGATACGCAGTATTTT
CDR3 protein: CASRPTGTPRFTDTQYF

clone size: NA
J gene: TRBJ1-1
V gene: TRBV18
D gene: NA
CDR3 DNA: TGTGCCAGCTCAACCCTGCTCACTGAAGCTTTCTTT
CDR3 protein: CASSTLLTEAFF

clone size: NA
J gene: TRBJ2-7
V gene: TRBV28
D gene: NA
CDR3 DNA: TGTGCCAGCAGTTTACAGCCTAGTGCCGAGCAGTACTTC
CDR3 protein: CASSLQPSAEQYF

clone size: NA
J gene: TRBJ1-1
V gene: TRBV3-1/TRBV3-2
D gene: NA
CDR3 DNA: TGTGCCAGCACCTCGACAGGTGCTATGAACACTGAAGCTTTCTTT
CDR3 protein: CASTSTGAMNTEAFF

clone size: NA
J gene: TRBJ1-2
V gene: TRBV5-1
D gene: TRBD1
CDR3 DNA: TGCGCCAGCAGAACGGGACAGGGGAATGGCTACACCTTC
CDR3 protein: CASRTGQGNGYTF

clone size: NA
J gene: TRBJ2-3
V gene: TRBV3-1/TRBV3-2
D gene: NA
CDR3 DNA: TGTGCCAGCAGCCGACATGGCAGGGGAGATACGCAGTATTTT
CDR3 protein: CASSRHGRGDTQYF

clone size: NA
J gene: TRBJ2-2
V gene: TRBV27
D gene: NA
CDR3 DNA: TGTGCCAGCAGTACACCATCTCTCGGGGAGCTGTTTTTT
CDR3 protein: CASSTPSLGELFF

clone size: NA
J gene: TRBJ2-1
V gene: TRBV28
D gene: TRBD2
CDR3 DNA: TGTGCCAGCAGTTTGCTGACTAGCGGGACTTACAATGAGCAGTTCTTC
CDR3 protein: CASSLLTSGTYNEQFF

clone size: NA
J gene: TRBJ1-1
V gene: TRBV18
D gene: NA
CDR3 DNA: TGTGCCAGCTCACCAAGCAGTAGTCTGAAGAACACTGAAGCTTTCTTT
CDR3 protein: CASSPSSSLKNTEAFF

clone size: NA
J gene: TRBJ2-7
V gene: TRBV24-1
D gene: TRBD2
CDR3 DNA: TGTGCCACCAGTGATCTCCTCGGGGGGGAGCAGTACTTC
CDR3 protein: CATSDLLGGEQYF

clone size: NA
J gene: TRBJ1-2
V gene: TRBV7-2
D gene: TRBD1
CDR3 DNA: TGTGCCAGCAGCTTTAAGGGACAGGGGGAAACGTACACCTTC
CDR3 protein: CASSFKGQGETYTF

clone size: NA
J gene: TRBJ2-1
V gene: TRBV19
D gene: TRBD2
CDR3 DNA: TGTGCCAGTAGTATTCTAGCGGGGTACAATGAGCAGTTCTTC
CDR3 protein: CASSILAGYNEQFF

clone size: NA
J gene: TRBJ1-2
V gene: TRBV19
D gene: TRBD1
CDR3 DNA: TGTGCCAGTAGTGTTTCCTCCGGGACAGGGAGTAACTATGGCTACACCTTC
CDR3 protein: CASSVSSGTGSNYGYTF

clone size: NA
J gene: TRBJ2-7
V gene: TRBV7-9
D gene: NA
CDR3 DNA: TGTGCCAGCAGCTCGAGGACAGCGAGCTCCTACGAGCAGTACTTC
CDR3 protein: CASSSRTASSYEQYF

clone size: few
J gene: TRBJ2-5
V gene: TRBV13
D gene: TRBD2
CDR3 DNA: TGTGCCAGCAGTTTAGCGGGGTACCAAGAGACCCAGTACTTC
CDR3 protein: CASSLAGYQETQYF

clone size: NA
J gene: TRBJ2-1
V gene: TRBV11-2
D gene: TRBD1
CDR3 DNA: TGTGCCAGCAGCTTCGACCAAGGGACAGGGAGAAGGAATGAGCAGTTCTTC
CDR3 protein: CASSFDQGTGRRNEQFF

clone size: once
J gene: TRBJ2-1
V gene: TRBV9
D gene: TRBD2
CDR3 DNA: TGTGCCAGCAGCCCCAATCTAGCGGGAGCCCTTTACAATGAGCAGTTCTTC
CDR3 protein: CASSPNLAGALYNEQFF

clone size: NA
J gene: TRBJ2-1
V gene: TRBV20-1
D gene: TRBD1
CDR3 DNA: TGCAGTGCTAGTCGGCAGGGGGATGAGCAGTTCTTC
CDR3 protein: CSASRQGDEQFF

clone size: NA
J gene: TRBJ2-2
V gene: TRBV7-8
D gene: NA
CDR3 DNA: TGTGCCAGCAGCCCGTTTCCCGGGCTTAGCCCCGGGGAGCTGTTTTTT
CDR3 protein: CASSPFPGLSPGELFF

clone size: NA
J gene: TRBJ2-5
V gene: TRBV27
D gene: NA
CDR3 DNA: TGTGCCAGCAGTTCCGATCAGGGGGAGACCCAGTACTTC
CDR3 protein: CASSSDQGETQYF

clone size: once
J gene: TRBJ2-5
V gene: TRBV10-1
D gene: NA
CDR3 DNA: TGCGCCAGCAGTGAAGGGGTCGGGGAGACCCAGTACTTC
CDR3 protein: CASSEGVGETQYF

clone size: NA
J gene: TRBJ2-5
V gene: TRBV6-2/TRBV6-3
D gene: NA
CDR3 DNA: TGTGCCAGCAGTTACCCAGAAGAGACCCAGTACTTC
CDR3 protein: CASSYPEETQYF

clone size: NA
J gene: TRBJ2-7
V gene: TRBV7-2
D gene: NA
CDR3 DNA: TGTGCCAGCAGCAGGGACCGGTACGAGCAGTACTTC
CDR3 protein: CASSRDRYEQYF

clone size: NA
J gene: TRBJ2-7
V gene: TRBV7-8
D gene: TRBD1
CDR3 DNA: TGTGCCAGCAGCCCTTCGACAGGGGGGACCTACGAGCAGTACTTC
CDR3 protein: CASSPSTGGTYEQYF

clone size: NA
J gene: TRBJ2-2
V gene: TRBV7-9
D gene: TRBD2
CDR3 DNA: TGTGCCAGCAGCCACCCGACTAGCTGGGTGGGGAACACCGGGGAGCTGTTTTTT
CDR3 protein: CASSHPTSWVGNTGELFF

clone size: once
J gene: TRBJ2-1
V gene: TRBV6-6
D gene: NA
CDR3 DNA: TGTGCCAGCAGACCCGGGACAAATGAGCAGTTCTTC
CDR3 protein: CASRPGTNEQFF

clone size: NA
J gene: TRBJ1-1
V gene: TRBV5-1
D gene: NA
CDR3 DNA: TGCGCCAGCAGCTCGAGGGGGGGCATGAACACTGAAGCTTTCTTT
CDR3 protein: CASSSRGGMNTEAFF

clone size: NA
J gene: TRBJ1-1
V gene: TRBV7-8
D gene: NA
CDR3 DNA: TGTGCCAGCAGCTTAGATGGGGGCACTGAAGCTTTCTTT
CDR3 protein: CASSLDGGTEAFF

clone size: once
J gene: TRBJ2-1
V gene: TRBV12-3/TRBV12-4
D gene: NA
CDR3 DNA: TGTGCCAGCAGTCTTAGCGGTAATGAGCAGTTCTTC
CDR3 protein: CASSLSGNEQFF

clone size: once
J gene: TRBJ2-3
V gene: TRBV3-1/TRBV3-2
D gene: NA
CDR3 DNA: TGTGCCAGCCACAAGGGCGGGACCACAGATACGCAGTATTTT
CDR3 protein: CASHKGGTTDTQYF

clone size: NA
J gene: TRBJ1-5
V gene: TRBV19
D gene: NA
CDR3 DNA: TGTGCCAGTAGTATGGGGCTCCGGGGGTACAATCAGCCCCAGCATTTT
CDR3 protein: CASSMGLRGYNQPQHF

clone size: NA
J gene: TRBJ2-1
V gene: TRBV28
D gene: NA
CDR3 DNA: TGTGCCAGCAGTTTTGGGGACTTCGACTACAATGAGCAGTTCTTC
CDR3 protein: CASSFGDFDYNEQFF

clone size: NA
J gene: TRBJ1-4
V gene: TRBV19
D gene: NA
CDR3 DNA: TGTGCCAGTACCGCAGGACTCCAGCGGGTCTTT
CDR3 protein: CASTAGLQRVF

clone size: NA
J gene: TRBJ2-3
V gene: TRBV5-1
D gene: TRBD1
CDR3 DNA: TGCGCCAGCAGCCAGGGACAGGGTTGGGCAGATACGCAGTATTTT
CDR3 protein: CASSQGQGWADTQYF

clone size: NA
J gene: TRBJ1-3
V gene: TRBV18
D gene: NA
CDR3 DNA: TGTGCCAGCTCACCAGGGAATGGAAACACCATATATTTT
CDR3 protein: CASSPGNGNTIYF

clone size: NA
J gene: TRBJ2-1
V gene: TRBV28
D gene: TRBD2
CDR3 DNA: TGTGCCAGCAGCCTAGCGGGAGAAGCGTACAATGAGCAGTTCTTC
CDR3 protein: CASSLAGEAYNEQFF

clone size: NA
J gene: TRBJ2-7
V gene: TRBV11-2
D gene: NA
CDR3 DNA: TGTGCCAGCAGCTTAAATCGTGATCGGTTCTACGAGCAGTACTTC
CDR3 protein: CASSLNRDRFYEQYF

clone size: once
J gene: TRBJ1-5
V gene: TRBV5-5
D gene: NA
CDR3 DNA: TGTGCCAGCAGCTTTAATTGGGGAAATAATCAGCCCCAGCATTTT
CDR3 protein: CASSFNWGNNQPQHF

clone size: NA
J gene: TRBJ1-5
V gene: TRBV7-9
D gene: TRBD1
CDR3 DNA: TGTGCCACCTCCGGCGCTGACAGGGGCGGGAATCAGCCCCAGCATTTT
CDR3 protein: CATSGADRGGNQPQHF

clone size: NA
J gene: TRBJ2-7
V gene: TRBV19
D gene: TRBD2
CDR3 DNA: TGTGCCAGTAGTATAAAAATAGGGCTAGCGGGAGAGGTCGCCTACGAGCAGTACTTC
CDR3 protein: CASSIKIGLAGEVAYEQYF